A single sample is the source of the 30 T cell receptor beta chains below, sequenced in a study of blood T cells in healthy people across ages. Then a second PCR, running roughly 6 to 12 cycles, was carried out with a sample-barcoded 5' primer and a J-beta primer mix. Each CDR3 protein is one row after TCRdb ran MiXCR on the 5' RACE reads. This table has more than 800,000 distinct CDR3 sequences, 29% appearing once. Material: blood. The receptors here all came from a woman of 80 years or more in good health.

A remark on this clonotype: A much bigger clone sits one base away, suggesting this may be a read error. The rearrangement joins TRBV7-2 to TRBJ2-1; D could derive from TRBD1 or TRBD2 (5 bases each). The assigned J gene may be wrong: the sequence end matches TRBJ2-7 better. Germline CDR1 SGHTA, CDR2 FQGNSA. The CDR3 is 15 residues long. The CDR3: CASSWGVGLYNEQYF. CDR3 DNA sequence: TGTGCCAGCAGCTGGGGAGTGGGGCTCTACAATGAGCAGTACTTC.

This clonotype was detected a few times. The chain recombines TRBV6-1 with TRBJ2-7; TRBD1 agrees at 8 bases. This CDR3 has 16 amino acids. CDR1 is MNHNS and CDR2 is SASEGT in the germline V gene. V shed 6 bases and J 5 bases; nucleotides not matched to a gene: 15. CDR3 amino acids: CASRAAGTGFPHEQYF. DNA for the CDR3: TGTGCCAGCAGAGCAGCCGGGACAGGATTTCCCCACGAGCAGTACTTC.

In this sample, this clonotype turned up a few times. This chain connects TRBV20-1 to TRBJ1-1; the match to TRBD1 covers 8 bases. This CDR3 spans 15 amino acids. CDR1 DFQATT and CDR2 SNEGSKA come from the germline V gene (reference sequence). Trimming removed 5 bases from V and 4 bases from J; junction bases left unmatched: 12. In DNA form, the CDR3 reads TGCAGTGCTTTAGGACAGGGAAGCGGGTTCACTGAAGCTTTCTTT. As protein: CSALGQGSGFTEAFF.

The chain uses TRBV4-2 and TRBJ2-2, with D uncertain. Germline loops: CDR1 LGHNA, CDR2 YNFKEQ. V lost 0 bases and J 1 base, leaving 6 bases between the germline ends. The CDR3 has 15 amino acids. The CDR3 DNA follows: TGTGCCAGCAGCCAAGAGTCCTGGAACACCGGGGAGCTGTTTTTT. This gives the protein CASSQESWNTGELFF.

Concerning this clonotype itself: This may stem from a read error, because a much larger clone lies one nucleotide away. The rearrangement links TRBV6-1 to TRBJ1-1; 9 nucleotides agree with TRBD1. This CDR3 has 17 residues. Losses at the gene ends were 10 bases for V and 0 bases for J; bases not matched to a gene: 15. In germline, CDR1 is MNHNS, CDR2 SASEGT. The DNA for the CDR3 is TGTGCCAACAGAAGAAGGACAGGGGATCCCATGAACACTGAAGCTTTCTTT. Its translation is CANRRRTGDPMNTEAFF.

Ten or more counts support this clonotype. The rearrangement joins TRBV7-2 to TRBJ2-3, with 13 bases lining up with TRBD2. The CDR3 totals 15 residues. The V segment lost 4 bases and the J segment 7 bases; nucleotides outside the gene matches: 5. Germline CDR1 and CDR2: SGHTA and FQGNSA. CDR3 protein: CASSSRLAGGYTQYF. The DNA for the CDR3 is TGTGCCAGCAGCTCCCGACTAGCGGGGGGATATACGCAGTATTTT. The full variable domain, its missing parts supplied by reference TRBV7-2 and TRBJ2-3, is GAGVSQSPSNKVTEKGKDVELRCDPISGHTALYWYRQSLGQGLEFLIYFQGNSAPDKSGLPSDRFSAERTGGSVSTLTIQRTQQEDSAVYLCASSSRLAGGYTQYFGPGTRLTVL.

Regarding this clonotype: This may be a read error: a much more frequent sequence differs by one nucleotide. The J gene is TRBJ2-5, the V gene TRBV3-1; 10 positions agree with TRBD2. This CDR3 has 16 amino acids. From germline, CDR1 is LGHDT and CDR2 YNNKEL (reference sequence). The junction had 6 bases not matched to a gene; V was cut back by 1 base and J by 4 bases. The CDR3 region is CASSQAERGGGETQYF. The CDR3 DNA is TGTGCCAGCAGCCAAGCAGAGCGGGGGGGCGGAGAGACCCAGTACTTC.

This clonotype was observed many times. The rearrangement links TRBV4-3 to TRBJ1-2; unclear D gene. Germline assignment: CDR1 LGHNA and CDR2 YSLEER. The CDR3 loop spans 14 amino acids. The V end was cut by 0 bases, the J end by 2 bases, with 7 bases between. CDR3 protein: CASSQDHGNYGYTF. In nucleotides, the CDR3 is TGCGCCAGCAGCCAAGACCACGGGAACTATGGCTACACCTTC.

A single count supports this clonotype. The gene calls are TRBV12-3 or TRBV12-4 and TRBJ2-3, with 12 bases that match TRBD2. The CDR3 is 16 residues long. V was clipped by 6 bases and J by 4 bases; unmatched bases: 8. The CDR3 DNA reads TGTGCCAGCAGGCGGGCTAGCGGGGGGGCAGCAGATACGCAGTATTTT. Translating it yields CASRRASGGAADTQYF.

This clonotype occurred many times. The chain is built from TRBV12-3 or TRBV12-4 and TRBJ1-6; TRBD1 is a possible D gene (6 bases). The CDR3 spans 14 residues. The V gene lost 7 bases and the J gene lost 8 bases, with 15 bases spanning the gap. Written as DNA, the CDR3 is TGTGCCAGCAAAAAGGACAGCGGATATTCACCCCTCCACTTT. As protein: CASKKDSGYSPLHF.

This clonotype was seen many times. The chain has TRBV5-1 and TRBJ2-6, with 7 bases identical to TRBD2. J was trimmed by 0 bases and V by 6 bases; bases with no gene match: 3. The CDR3 is made up of 15 amino acids. Germline values: CDR1 SGHRS, CDR2 YFSETQ. The CDR3 DNA sequence: TGCGCCAGCATCCCGGGAGGCTCTGGGGCCAACGTCCTGACTTTC. Its translation: CASIPGGSGANVLTF.

CDR3 sequence: CASSEAQGLAYNEQYF. The CDR3 DNA reads TGTGCCAGCAGTGAAGCACAGGGGTTAGCTTACAATGAGCAGTACTTC. V usage is TRBV2 and J usage is TRBJ2-5; 7 nucleotides align to TRBD1. This CDR3 is 16 amino acids long. V lost 0 bases, J lost 11 bases, and 15 bases stayed unmatched. Germline V CDR1 and CDR2: SNHLY, FYNNEI.

Comments on this clonotype: The junction departs from the called germline gene at one end, perhaps through a read error. The rearrangement links TRBV28 to TRBJ2-7, with D hard to call. Germline-derived CDR1 and CDR2 are MDHEN and SYDVKM. The CDR3 has 11 amino acids. CDR3 residues: CASSLVREQCF. The CDR3 region has the DNA TGTGCCAGCAGTTTAGTGCGCGAGCAGTGCTTC.

Of note for this clonotype: The germline gene is not matched at one end of the junction; a read error may be the cause. The chain combines TRBV12-3 or TRBV12-4 with TRBJ2-3; maybe TRBD1 (6 bases). CDR3 length: 15 amino acids. The CDR3 sequence is CASSPQGSRTDTEYF. The CDR3 nucleotides are TGTGCCAGCAGTCCTCAGGGGAGTCGAACAGATACGGAGTATTTT.

The V call is TRBV6-1, the J call TRBJ2-7; a possible D gene is TRBD2 (5 bases). Germline V CDR1 and CDR2: MNHNS, SASEGT. The CDR3 runs 14 residues. V was trimmed by 3 bases and J by 3 bases, leaving 12 bases between them. The CDR3 DNA sequence: TGTGCCAGCAGTGACCCCGGGATCCACTACGAGCAGTACTTC. It yields the protein CASSDPGIHYEQYF.

This clonotype was counted at least ten times. The rearrangement links TRBV30 to TRBJ2-7; 11 bases match TRBD1. V lost 2 bases, J lost 5 bases, and 5 bases stayed unmatched. The germline V gene encodes CDR1 GTSNPN and CDR2 SVGIG (reference sequence). The CDR3 has 14 amino acids. CDR3 protein: CAWSIGQGADEQYF. DNA for the CDR3: TGTGCCTGGAGTATAGGACAGGGGGCCGACGAGCAGTACTTC.

The table lists this clonotype with many counts. The CDR3 DNA reads TGTGCCAGCAGGCCCCCGAGGGAACGCAATCAGCCCCAGCATTTT. Protein product: CASRPPRERNQPQHF. The V call is TRBV7-9, the J call TRBJ1-5; D remains unclear. Trimming removed 6 bases at V and 2 bases at J, with 14 bases between. CDR1 and CDR2 (germline): SEHNR, FQNEAQ (reference sequence). CDR3 size: 15 residues. The variable domain in full, with the rest retrieved from reference TRBV7-9 and TRBJ1-5, is DTGVSQNPRHKITKRGQNVTFRCDPISEHNRLYWYRQTLGQGPEFLTYFQNEAQLEKSRLLSDRFSAERPKGSFSTLEIQRTEQGDSAMYLCASRPPRERNQPQHFGDGTRLSIL.

This clonotype has ten or more counts. The gene calls are TRBV27 and TRBJ2-6; TRBD1 is a possible D gene (5 bases). Trimming pared 3 bases from V and 1 base from J, leaving 25 bases between. Germline CDR1 and CDR2: MNHEY and SMNVEV (reference sequence). The CDR3 has 21 residues. CDR3 sequence: CASSFRTFTGSSYSGANVLTF. In DNA, the CDR3 is TGTGCCAGCAGTTTTAGAACCTTTACAGGCTCTTCCTATTCTGGGGCCAACGTCCTGACTTTC.

This clonotype was seen many times. The gene calls are TRBV4-3 and TRBJ2-1; D is perhaps TRBD1 (6 bases). This CDR3 region has 14 residues. Germline V gene sequence: CDR1 LGHNA, CDR2 YSLEER. V lost 0 bases, J lost 9 bases, and 12 bases lay in between. CDR3 nucleotides: TGCGCCAGCAGCCAAGATGCAGGGGTGGGTGAGCAGTTCTTC. As protein: CASSQDAGVGEQFF.

Notes on this clonotype: A read error is possible here, since a much larger clone lies one base away. The CDR3 DNA is TGCGGCGGCCTCGGACAGGGAAACTATGGCTACACCTTC. It codes for CGGLGQGNYGYTF. The chain joins TRBV29-1 to TRBJ1-2; TRBD1 matches 8 bases. The CDR3 is 13 amino acids. From germline, CDR1 is SQVTM and CDR2 ANQGSEA.

The chain employs TRBV9 and TRBJ2-7; 12 nucleotides align to TRBD1. CDR3 length: 17 residues. J gave up 5 bases and V 1 base, and 10 bases lay outside the gene matches. Germline assignment: CDR1 SGDLS and CDR2 YYNGEE. CDR3 in DNA: TGTGCCAGCAGCGTAACCGGGACAGGGGGCGCATTCGACGAGCAGTACTTC. Its protein product is CASSVTGTGGAFDEQYF.

This clonotype was detected only a few times. This sequence may be a read error, since a much larger clone differs from it by one base. The J gene is TRBJ2-1, the V gene TRBV29-1; D ambiguous. TRBJ2-7 explains the end of the DNA better; the J call may be wrong. Per germline, CDR1 SQVTM and CDR2 ANQGSEA. CDR3 length: 13 amino acids. CDR3 sequence reads: CSVGLGSYNEQYF. The CDR3 DNA follows: TGCAGCGTTGGTCTGGGCTCCTACAATGAGCAGTACTTC.

The chain is built from TRBV7-9 and TRBJ1-1, with unresolved D. Germline lookup yields CDR1 SEHNR and CDR2 FQNEAQ (reference sequence). Trimming cost V 1 base and J 11 bases, with 8 bases left between them. The CDR3 totals 11 residues. In DNA form, the CDR3 reads TGTGCCAGCAGCTTAGATCTGGGTGCTTTCTTT. Protein sequence: CASSLDLGAFF. The variable domain in full, with the rest retrieved from reference TRBV7-9 and TRBJ1-1, is DTGVSQNPRHKITKRGQNVTFRCDPISEHNRLYWYRQTLGQGPEFLTYFQNEAQLEKSRLLSDRFSAERPKGSFSTLEIQRTEQGDSAMYLCASSLDLGAFFGQGTRLTVV.

Of note for this clonotype: A much larger clone sits a single nucleotide away, making a read error possible. CDR3 sequence (DNA): TGTGTCAGCAGCAAAGGTTGGGGAGTAGGGCTCTTCCAAGAGACCCAGTACTTC. This encodes CVSSKGWGVGLFQETQYF. The chain uses TRBV21-1 and TRBJ2-5; the D call TRBD2 from the table was never checked on the DNA. TRBV21-1 is reported as a pseudogene. This CDR3 spans 18 amino acids.

This clonotype was recorded at least ten times. V gene TRBV5-5 combines with J gene TRBJ1-5; D remains ambiguous. Germline assignment: CDR1 SGHKS and CDR2 YYEKEE (reference sequence). CDR3 length: 13 amino acids. Trimming shortened V by 0 bases and J by 4 bases, and 5 bases separated the two germline ends. CDR3 residues: CASSLVVNQPQHF. CDR3 in DNA: TGTGCCAGCAGCTTGGTGGTTAATCAGCCCCAGCATTTT.

This clonotype was seen more than once but under ten times. This sequence joins TRBV6-1 and TRBJ2-6; TRBD1 is a possible D gene (5 bases). Germline V gene lookup returns CDR1 MNHNS and CDR2 SASEGT. The CDR3 consists of 14 residues. Trimming took 6 bases from V and 2 from J, leaving 8 bases between them. CDR3 in DNA: TGTGCCAGCAGGACAGACCCTGGGGCCAACGTCCTGACTTTC. Encoded protein: CASRTDPGANVLTF.

This clonotype was recorded at least ten times. J is TRBJ1-2 and V is TRBV6-2 or TRBV6-3; D not resolved. In germline, CDR1 is MNHEY, CDR2 SVGEGT. The CDR3 contains 12 residues. Trimming stripped 5 bases from V and 8 bases from J, with 12 bases between. As DNA, the CDR3 is TGTGCCAGCAGTAACACGGAGTGGGGCTACACCTTC. Amino acid sequence: CASSNTEWGYTF.

Comment on this clonotype: This may come from a read error, since a much larger clone is one base off. The chain recombines TRBV10-3 with TRBJ1-2, with D hard to call. Trimming shortened V by 0 bases and J by 12 bases, and 17 bases separated the two germline ends. This CDR3 is 14 amino acids long. The germline V gene has CDR1 ENHRY and CDR2 SYGVKD. Here the CDR3 reads CAISESKGTGLNTF. The CDR3 coding sequence is TGTGCCATCAGTGAGTCTAAGGGTACTGGACTCAACACCTTC.

The sample holds many counts of this clonotype. The gene calls are TRBV20-1 and TRBJ2-1; 8 bases align to TRBD1. J was trimmed by 0 bases and V by 6 bases; bases with no gene match: 7. Germline-derived CDR1 and CDR2 are DFQATT and SNEGSKA (reference sequence). This CDR3 is 15 amino acids long. The DNA of the CDR3 is TGCAGTGCACCCACAGGGGGTAGCTCCTACAATGAGCAGTTCTTC. This translates into CSAPTGGSSYNEQFF.

This clonotype was detected ten times or more. This chain uses TRBV27 with TRBJ2-3, with D possibly matching TRBD2 (6 bases). CDR1 is MNHEY, CDR2 SMNVEV, per germline (reference sequence). This CDR3 spans 14 amino acids. The V end lost 10 bases, the J end lost 4 bases, and 18 bases lay between the germline ends. CDR3 bases: TGTGCCACCCGACGGGTCGGGGGTTCAGATACGCAGTATTTT. Encoded protein: CATRRVGGSDTQYF.